This T cell receptor (beta chain) was recovered during a study of CD8+ T cells in alopecia areata. Across the study: Oral tofacitinib, 5 to 10 mg twice daily, was given in an open-label trial. Percent of scalp involved defined treated patients' severity scores.

This sample's treatment: oral pan-JAK inhibitor, 5-10 mg twice daily. Alopecia areata patients provided lesional scalp punch biopsies and peripheral blood, both collected for the study. Following RNA extraction, reverse transcription yielded cDNA that acted as the sequencing template. Profiling relied on immunoSEQ multiplex PCR, and the TCRdb table lists in-frame clones only, not all of them. Counted here are approximately 200,000 clones, less than 45% occurring once; the ten biggest clones make up roughly 2.6%. Per the germline V gene, CDR1 is SGHRS and CDR2 is YFSETQ. V shed 4 bases and J 0 bases; nucleotides not matched to a gene: 4. This CDR3 contains 14 residues.

This receptor was identified in a human donor with alopecia areata. The sequencing here drew on CD4+ T cells sorted from blood, taken around week 37, from a patient treated with tofacitinib. The V gene is TRBV5-1, the J gene TRBJ2-7; 7 bases agree with TRBD1. The CDR3 nucleotides are TGCGCCAGCAGCGTGGGACAGATCTCCTACGAGCAGTACTTC. As protein: CASSVGQISYEQYF.